This T cell receptor beta chain was identified during a study of blood T cell repertoires in COVID-19. At the level of the study: The origin of the acute and convalescent COVID-19 samples was the United States, Italy and Spain. T cells, B-cell-depleted T cells, or PBMCs provided the cDNA or gDNA that served as material.

Produced via immunoSEQ multiplex PCR; TCRdb's table is partial and in-frame only. The sample includes 85,000 to 110,000 clones, approximately 89% of them seen just once. The specimen sequenced was peripheral blood. The sequence was obtained from a woman older than 75 in a cohort sampled during active COVID-19.

The CDR3 reads CASSLGSGTPYEQYF. DNA for the CDR3: TGTGCCAGCAGCTTAGGGAGCGGGACCCCCTACGAGCAGTACTTC. The chain links TRBV7-2 to TRBJ2-7, with 7 bases lining up with TRBD2. Germline trimming cut 1 base from V and 2 bases from J; bases unmatched to any gene: 5. The germline gives CDR1 SGHTA, CDR2 FQGNSA. The CDR3 spans 15 residues.